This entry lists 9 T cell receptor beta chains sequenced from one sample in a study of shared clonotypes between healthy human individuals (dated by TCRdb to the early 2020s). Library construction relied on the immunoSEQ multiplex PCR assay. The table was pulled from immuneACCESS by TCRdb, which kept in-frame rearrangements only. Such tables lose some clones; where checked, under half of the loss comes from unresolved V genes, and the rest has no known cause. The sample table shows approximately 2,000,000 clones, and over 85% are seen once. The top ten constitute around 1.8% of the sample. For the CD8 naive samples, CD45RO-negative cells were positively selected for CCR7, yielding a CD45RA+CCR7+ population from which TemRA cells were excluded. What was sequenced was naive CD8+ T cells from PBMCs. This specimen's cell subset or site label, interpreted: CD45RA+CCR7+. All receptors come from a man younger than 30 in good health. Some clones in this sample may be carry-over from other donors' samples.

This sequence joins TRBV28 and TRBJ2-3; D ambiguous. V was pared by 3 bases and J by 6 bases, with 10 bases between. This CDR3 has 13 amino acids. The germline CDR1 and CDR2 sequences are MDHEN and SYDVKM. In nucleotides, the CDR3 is TGTGCCAGCAGTTTTGCGTTTCCGGATACGCAGTATTTT. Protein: CASSFAFPDTQYF.

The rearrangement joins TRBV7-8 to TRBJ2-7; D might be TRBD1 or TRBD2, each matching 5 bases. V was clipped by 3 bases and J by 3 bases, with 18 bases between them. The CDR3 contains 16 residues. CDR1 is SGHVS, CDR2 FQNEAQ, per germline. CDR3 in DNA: TGTGCCAGCAGCTTTACCGGGACGGGTACCTTCTACGAGCAGTACTTC. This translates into CASSFTGTGTFYEQYF.

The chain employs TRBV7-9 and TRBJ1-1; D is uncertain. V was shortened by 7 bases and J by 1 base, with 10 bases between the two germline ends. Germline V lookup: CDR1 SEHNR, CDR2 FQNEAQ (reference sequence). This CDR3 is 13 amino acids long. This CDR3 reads CASTVRQNTEAFF. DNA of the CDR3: TGTGCCAGCACCGTAAGGCAGAACACTGAAGCTTTCTTT.

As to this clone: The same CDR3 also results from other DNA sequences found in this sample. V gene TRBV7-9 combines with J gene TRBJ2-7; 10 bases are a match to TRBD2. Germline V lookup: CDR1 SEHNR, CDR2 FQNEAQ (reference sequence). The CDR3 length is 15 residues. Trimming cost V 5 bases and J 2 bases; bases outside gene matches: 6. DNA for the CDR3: TGTGCCAGCAGCCCACCCAGCGGGAGGGCCTACGAGCAGTACTTC. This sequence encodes CASSPPSGRAYEQYF.

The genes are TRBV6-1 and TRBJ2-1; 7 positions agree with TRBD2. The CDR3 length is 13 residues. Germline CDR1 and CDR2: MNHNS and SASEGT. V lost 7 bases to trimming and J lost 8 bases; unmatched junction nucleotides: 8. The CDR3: CASTYGGMYEQFF. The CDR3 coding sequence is TGTGCCAGCACTTACGGGGGGATGTATGAGCAGTTCTTC.

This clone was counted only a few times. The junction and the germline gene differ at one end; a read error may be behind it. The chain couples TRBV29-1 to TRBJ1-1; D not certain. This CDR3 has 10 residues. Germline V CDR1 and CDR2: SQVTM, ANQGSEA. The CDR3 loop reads CSVEFSRVLF. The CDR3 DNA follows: TGCAGCGTTGAGTTCTCCCGGGTTCTCTTT. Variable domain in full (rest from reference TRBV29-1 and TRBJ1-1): SAVISQKPSRDICQRGTSLTIQCQVDSQVTMMFWYRQQPGQSLTLIATANQGSEATYESGFVIDKFPISRPNLTFSTLTVSNMSPEDSSIYLCSVEFSRVLFGQGTRLTVV.

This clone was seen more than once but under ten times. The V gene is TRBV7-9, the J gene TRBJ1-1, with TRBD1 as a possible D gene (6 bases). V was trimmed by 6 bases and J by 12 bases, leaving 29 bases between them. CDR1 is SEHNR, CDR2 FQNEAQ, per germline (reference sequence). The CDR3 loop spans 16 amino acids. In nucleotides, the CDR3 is TGTGCCAGCAGTACCTCCCCGGACAGCGCTTCTTGGTTGACTTTCTTT. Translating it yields CASSTSPDSASWLTFF.

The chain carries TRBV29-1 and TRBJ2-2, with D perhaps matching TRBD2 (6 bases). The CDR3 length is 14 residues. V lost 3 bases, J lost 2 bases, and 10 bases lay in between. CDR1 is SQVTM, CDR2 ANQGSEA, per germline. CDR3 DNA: TGCAGCGTTGATACCGGGGGAAACACCGGGGAGCTGTTTTTT. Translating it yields CSVDTGGNTGELFF.

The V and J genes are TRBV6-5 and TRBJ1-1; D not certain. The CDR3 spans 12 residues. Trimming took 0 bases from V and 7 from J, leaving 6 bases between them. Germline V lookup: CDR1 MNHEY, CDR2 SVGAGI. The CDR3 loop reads CASSYSADEAFF. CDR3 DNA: TGTGCCAGCAGTTACTCCGCGGATGAAGCTTTCTTT.